The present entry profiles one T cell receptor (beta chain) with its context. The entry originates in a study of blood T cell repertoires in COVID-19. At the level of the study: Whether acute or convalescent, the COVID-19 samples came from the United States, Italy and Spain.

Original processing notes: Nucleated cell counts were estimated from reference gene primer amplification. The method was immunoSEQ multiplex PCR; TCRdb's version includes in-frame clones alone and lacks a portion of them. Clone size and the V and J calls come from that table; the DNA yielded D and trimming. The sample holds about 170,000 clones; approximately 84% are singletons and the top ten take 1% to 1.5%. V lost 4 bases and J lost 2, with 17 bases in between. Germline CDR1 is MGHRA and CDR2 is YSYEKL. The CDR3 consists of 16 residues. This TCR came from a human donor with acute COVID-19. The donor label of this sample is uncertain. The J gene is TRBJ2-5, the V gene TRBV4-1, with D possibly TRBD2 on 7 matching bases. Sequencing used PBMCs or T cells enriched from blood (not recorded which). The chain's CDR3 is CASSRPRGGLQETQYF. Here the CDR3 DNA reads TGCGCCAGCAGCCGCCCTAGGGGGGGGCTACAAGAGACCCAGTACTTC.